This is a list of T cell receptor beta chains from one sample in a study of T-cell reconstitution after alpha-beta-depleted transplantation in children. One entry per CDR3 protein results from TCRdb running MiXCR on the PCR reads. The data show about 260,000 distinct CDR3 sequences, 6.5% to 9% seen once. Sample: PBMCs, mostly from graft donor cells, taken 180 days after TCRalphabeta/CD19-depleted stem cell transplant. Source of these receptors: a male patient between 10 and 17 years old who had a stem cell transplant for acute lymphoblastic leukemia, so the T cells may come from the graft donor. CDR3s include the opening cysteine and the closing phenylalanine or tryptophan. Each record gives: CDR3 protein, CDR3 DNA, clone size, V gene, J gene, D gene. D genes are given only for firm matches. Where a row states a size, it is once, few, many or the class of an expanded clone; other rows omit it.

CDR3aa: CSVLPGQGHSYEQYF
CDR3nt: TGCAGCGTCCTTCCGGGACAAGGCCACTCATACGAGCAGTACTTC
abundance: many
v_gene: TRBV29-1
j_gene: TRBJ2-7
d_gene: .

CDR3aa: CASSLGPGRETQYF
CDR3nt: TGCGCCAGCAGCCTCGGACCCGGCAGGGAGACCCAGTACTTC
abundance: .
v_gene: TRBV5-1
j_gene: TRBJ2-5
d_gene: .

CDR3aa: CSVERLISGRMGTQYF
CDR3nt: TGCAGCGTTGAAAGGCTAATAAGCGGGAGAATGGGCACGCAGTATTTT
abundance: many
v_gene: TRBV29-1
j_gene: TRBJ2-3
d_gene: TRBD2

CDR3aa: CASSLVPLEPYF
CDR3nt: TGTGCCAGCAGCTTGGTACCCCTCGAACCGTATTTT
abundance: many
v_gene: TRBV7-9
j_gene: TRBJ2-3
d_gene: .

CDR3aa: CASGPGGAGETQYF
CDR3nt: TGTGCCAGCGGCCCCGGGGGGGCCGGAGAGACCCAGTACTTC
abundance: .
v_gene: TRBV5-8
j_gene: TRBJ2-5
d_gene: TRBD2

CDR3aa: CSVGTAQRIQYF
CDR3nt: TGCAGCGTCGGGACCGCTCAAAGGATTCAGTACTTC
abundance: many
v_gene: TRBV29-1
j_gene: TRBJ2-4
d_gene: .

CDR3aa: CSAPPSGHQTQYF
CDR3nt: TGCAGTGCTCCCCCCTCGGGGCATCAGACGCAGTATTTT
abundance: many
v_gene: TRBV20-1
j_gene: TRBJ2-3
d_gene: .

CDR3aa: CASSVAVATSYNEQFF
CDR3nt: TGTGCCAGCAGCGTAGCGGTAGCCACATCCTACAATGAGCAGTTCTTC
abundance: many
v_gene: TRBV9
j_gene: TRBJ2-1
d_gene: .

CDR3aa: CAISEPRNYEQYF
CDR3nt: TGTGCCATCAGTGAACCCAGGAACTACGAGCAGTACTTC
abundance: many
v_gene: TRBV10-3
j_gene: TRBJ2-7
d_gene: .

CDR3aa: CASNRDSAVYEQYF
CDR3nt: TGTGCCAGCAACCGCGATTCGGCCGTATACGAGCAGTACTTC
abundance: many
v_gene: TRBV11-2
j_gene: TRBJ2-7
d_gene: .

CDR3aa: CASSLPTGAGNSPLHF
CDR3nt: TGCGCCAGCAGCCTTCCCACAGGGGCAGGGAATTCACCCCTCCACTTT
abundance: many
v_gene: TRBV5-1
j_gene: TRBJ1-6
d_gene: TRBD1

CDR3aa: CASSRPGWANVLTF
CDR3nt: TGTGCCAGCAGTCGCCCGGGGTGGGCCAACGTCCTGACTTTC
abundance: many
v_gene: TRBV6-5
j_gene: TRBJ2-6
d_gene: .

CDR3aa: CSAREGKPYEQYF
CDR3nt: TGCAGTGCTAGGGAGGGGAAGCCCTACGAGCAGTACTTC
abundance: many
v_gene: TRBV20-1
j_gene: TRBJ2-7
d_gene: .